A single sample is the source of the 9 T cell receptor beta chains below, sequenced in a study of Graves' ophthalmopathy and Graves' hyperthyroidism. From RNA, the CDR3 regions of TCR beta chains were amplified and sequenced. RT-PCR was first run with HTBI primers, then multiplex PCR in a second round. A single record per CDR3 protein comes from TCRdb applying MiXCR to the multiplex PCR reads. The table lists around 1,000,000 distinct CDR3 sequences, approximately 35% of them singletons. Sequencing was performed on peripheral blood or thyroid tissue (not recorded which). The receptors stem from an adult man with Graves' hyperthyroidism.

This clonotype has ten or more counts. V usage is TRBV6-1 and J usage is TRBJ1-2; perhaps TRBD1 as D (6 bases). CDR3 length: 15 amino acids. Germline-derived CDR1 and CDR2 are MNHNS and SASEGT. The V gene lost 6 bases and the J gene lost 3 bases, with 17 bases spanning the gap. Here the CDR3 reads CASRLQSGAHYGYTF. The CDR3 coding sequence is TGTGCCAGCAGACTACAATCGGGGGCCCACTATGGCTACACCTTC.

This chain joins TRBV28 and TRBJ2-7; D is ambiguous. Germline CDR1 and CDR2: MDHEN and SYDVKM. The V gene lost 7 bases and the J gene lost 8 bases, with 15 bases spanning the gap. The CDR3 covers 12 residues. For the CDR3, the DNA is TGTGCCAGCACTCAGGTCCCAGCCCAGCAGTACTTC. This codes for CASTQVPAQQYF.

This clonotype was seen just once. A junction end diverges from the germline sequence, so it may reflect a read error. V gene TRBV7-9 combines with J gene TRBJ2-7; no definite D call. The CDR3 extends over 14 amino acids. Germline V gene data show CDR1 as SEHNR and CDR2 as FQNEAQ (reference sequence). DNA for the CDR3: TGTGCCGGCAGCCATACAGAGCTCTCCTACGAGCAGTACTTC. The encoded protein is CAGSHTELSYEQYF. Full variable domain (missing parts from reference TRBV7-9 and TRBJ2-7): DTGVSQNPRHKITKRGQNVTFRCDPISEHNRLYWYRQTLGQGPEFLTYFQNEAQLEKSRLLSDRFSAERPKGSFSTLEIQRTEQGDSAMYLCAGSHTELSYEQYFGPGTRLTVT.

This clonotype was counted only a few times. This chain uses TRBV5-1 with TRBJ2-5; D remains ambiguous. The CDR3 has 13 amino acids. Germline CDR1 reads SGHRS; CDR2 reads YFSETQ. The V and J ends lost 4 bases and 3 bases respectively, with 10 bases between them. CDR3 DNA: TGCGCCAGCAGCCGGAACTATGAAGAGACCCAGTACTTC. Protein sequence: CASSRNYEETQYF.

The rearrangement links TRBV2 to TRBJ2-2, with TRBD1 identical over 8 bases. Unmatched junction bases numbered 8, after V lost 6 bases and J lost 5 bases. The germline CDR1 and CDR2 sequences are SNHLY and FYNNEI. This CDR3 is 15 amino acids long. DNA for the CDR3: TGTGCCAGCAGGAAGGACAGGGCCTGGACCGGGGAGCTGTTTTTT. It yields the protein CASRKDRAWTGELFF.

With regard to this clonotype: A read error may be the cause here, since a much bigger clone is one base away. CDR3 residues: CASSSYPTGNTEAFF. The CDR3 nucleotides read TGTGCCAGCAGCTCCTATCCTACCGGGAACACTGAAGCTTTCTTT. J is TRBJ1-1 and V is TRBV7-2; no firm D call. The CDR3 is made up of 15 amino acids. Germline CDR1 is SGHTA and CDR2 is FQGNSA. Trimming removed 4 bases at V and 1 base at J, with 13 bases between.

The CDR3, as DNA: TGTGCCAGCAGGAGAGCCAGCATGAACACTGAAGCTTTCTTT. It specifies CASRRASMNTEAFF. The genes are TRBV6-1 and TRBJ1-1; the D is unclear. CDR1 and CDR2 from the germline V gene are MNHNS and SASEGT. The CDR3 has 14 amino acids. V dropped 6 bases and J dropped 0 bases, with 11 bases sitting between them.

This clonotype has just a few counts. The V gene is TRBV19, the J gene TRBJ2-7; D ambiguous. V was cut by 3 bases and J by 7 bases, with 16 bases left in between. This CDR3 contains 14 residues. Germline V gene data show CDR1 as LNHDA and CDR2 as SQIVND (reference sequence). The CDR3 region is CASSIVGSLLEQYF. The CDR3 DNA reads as TGTGCCAGTAGTATTGTGGGATCCCTCTTGGAGCAGTACTTC.

This clonotype was seen more than once but under ten times. The chain employs TRBV13 and TRBJ1-2; a possible D gene is TRBD1 (5 bases). Per the germline V gene, CDR1 is PRHDT and CDR2 is FYEKMQ (reference sequence). The CDR3 has 14 amino acids. Deletions cut 0 bases from V and 4 bases from J, with 9 bases between. The CDR3 sequence: CASSLGGAIYGYTF. CDR3 bases: TGTGCCAGCAGCTTAGGCGGGGCCATCTATGGCTACACCTTC.